A single sample is the source of the 29 T cell receptor beta chains below, sequenced in a study of cytomegalovirus exposure and HLA in healthy donors. The PCR employed 60 Vbeta primers together with 13 Jbeta primers. Generated by immunoSEQ multiplex PCR, the TCRdb table keeps only in-frame clones and is missing some. The profile shows over 120,000 clones, approximately 70% of them singletons. Sequenced: PBMCs. Every receptor here comes from a woman aged 55-75 years in good health and CMV-seropositive.

This chain uses TRBV9 with TRBJ2-3; TRBD2 aligns across 7 bases. The germline V gene encodes CDR1 SGDLS and CDR2 YYNGEE. This CDR3 is built from 18 residues. V lost 2 bases, J lost 5 bases, and 17 bases stayed unmatched. Here the CDR3 reads CASSVLPTQREGVDTQYF. In nucleotides, the CDR3 is TGTGCCAGCAGCGTCTTACCCACCCAGCGGGAAGGCGTAGATACGCAGTATTTT.

The chain's CDR3 is CASSLGLTGTDEQFF. CDR3 coding DNA: TGCGCCAGCAGCTTGGGTCTAACAGGGACAGATGAGCAGTTCTTC. The V gene is TRBV5-1, the J gene TRBJ2-1; 7 nucleotides match TRBD1. This CDR3 is 15 amino acids long. Germline V gives CDR1 SGHRS, CDR2 YFSETQ. J lost 8 bases, V lost 0 bases, and 8 bases had no gene match.

The genes are TRBV5-4 and TRBJ2-1, with 8 bases lining up with TRBD1. This CDR3 comprises 14 residues. The trim removed 6 bases at V and 2 bases at J, leaving 4 bases unmatched. Germline lookup yields CDR1 SGHNT and CDR2 YYREEE (reference sequence). The CDR3 DNA reads as TGTGCCAGCATCAAGGACAGGGCCTACAATGAGCAGTTCTTC. Translating gives CASIKDRAYNEQFF.

The rearrangement joins TRBV7-9 to TRBJ1-2; 8 nucleotides match TRBD1. Trimming took 5 bases from V and 0 from J; bases not matched to a gene: 14. This CDR3 region has 18 residues. In germline, CDR1 is SEHNR, CDR2 FQNEAQ (reference sequence). In DNA form, the CDR3 reads TGTGCCAGCAGCCATAGCAGGACAGGGAAAAGAGCTAACTATGGCTACACCTTC. It codes for CASSHSRTGKRANYGYTF.

The chain links TRBV5-1 to TRBJ2-1; 7 bases map to TRBD2. Trimming at V came to 5 bases and at J to 9 bases, leaving 2 bases not matched to a gene. CDR3 size: 11 residues. Germline V gives CDR1 SGHRS, CDR2 YFSETQ. CDR3 in amino acids: CASRAGVEQFF. The CDR3 bases are TGCGCCAGCAGGGCGGGAGTTGAGCAGTTCTTC.

This chain uses TRBV30 with TRBJ1-1; 8 positions match TRBD1. The CDR3 loop spans 14 amino acids. CDR1 and CDR2 (germline): GTSNPN, SVGIG (reference sequence). V shed 1 base and J 12 bases; nucleotides not matched to a gene: 13. The CDR3 coding sequence is TGTGCCTGGAGTGCCTCCAGGGGGCGAGGCTGGACTTTCTTT. Its translation: CAWSASRGRGWTFF.

The V gene is TRBV6-6, the J gene TRBJ1-1; 7 bases agree with TRBD1. The germline CDR1 and CDR2 sequences are MNHNY and SVGAGI (reference sequence). The CDR3 covers 15 residues. J lost 0 bases, V lost 2 bases, and 3 bases had no gene match. The CDR3: CASSYRTGLNTEAFF. The CDR3 DNA follows: TGTGCCAGCAGTTACCGGACAGGCCTGAACACTGAAGCTTTCTTT.

The rearrangement joins TRBV9 to TRBJ1-1; 7 nucleotides align to TRBD1. V was pared by 1 base and J by 3 bases, with 3 bases of the junction left unmatched. This CDR3 contains 14 residues. Germline V CDR1 and CDR2: SGDLS, YYNGEE. The CDR3 here is CASSVRDRDTEAFF. For the CDR3, the DNA is TGTGCCAGCAGCGTAAGGGACAGAGACACTGAAGCTTTCTTT.

There are a few counts of this clone. The chain couples TRBV5-1 to TRBJ2-7, with TRBD2 identical over 9 bases. Germline V gives CDR1 SGHRS, CDR2 YFSETQ. This CDR3 is 17 amino acids long. V was pared by 0 bases and J by 5 bases, with 12 bases of the junction left unmatched. The CDR3 nucleotides are TGCGCCAGCAGCTTGGAAGCTTTGGCGGGAGGGCCTAACGAGCAGTACTTC. It codes for CASSLEALAGGPNEQYF.

V and J are TRBV30 and TRBJ2-5; D remains unclear. The CDR3 covers 12 residues. V was cut by 5 bases and J by 1 base, with 8 bases left in between. Per the germline V gene, CDR1 is GTSNPN and CDR2 is SVGIG (reference sequence). CDR3 loop: CAWDRSQETQYF. The CDR3 DNA is TGTGCCTGGGATCGCAGCCAAGAGACCCAGTACTTC.

V is TRBV6-5 and J is TRBJ2-1; possible D gene TRBD2, 5 bases. CDR3 length equals 15 residues. The germline V gene has CDR1 MNHEY and CDR2 SVGAGI. V lost 6 bases, J lost 5 bases, and 17 bases lay in between. The CDR3 loop is CASRRGGLGNNEQFF. In DNA form, the CDR3 reads TGTGCCAGCAGGCGCGGAGGCCTCGGGAACAATGAGCAGTTCTTC.

The rearrangement uses TRBV2 and TRBJ1-4; 10 nucleotides align to TRBD1. The CDR3 is 16 amino acids. From germline, CDR1 is SNHLY and CDR2 FYNNEI. Trimming at V came to 4 bases and at J to 7 bases, leaving 9 bases not matched to a gene. CDR3 DNA: TGTGCCAGCAGTGGGCCCCCGACAGGGGGCGGTGAAAAACTGTTTTTT. It translates to CASSGPPTGGGEKLFF.

This chain connects TRBV10-2 to TRBJ1-1; D perhaps matches TRBD1 (5 bases). V was pared by 4 bases and J by 0 bases, with 6 bases between. Germline CDR1 reads WSHSY; CDR2 reads SAAADI. The CDR3 runs to 13 residues. The CDR3 region is CASSAGVNTEAFF. CDR3 sequence (DNA): TGCGCCAGCAGTGCGGGGGTGAACACTGAAGCTTTCTTT.

The rearrangement links TRBV30 to TRBJ1-2; D remains unclear. The CDR3 extends over 13 amino acids. Germline V CDR1 and CDR2: GTSNPN, SVGIG (reference sequence). Trimming stripped 3 bases from V and 5 bases from J, with 13 bases between. The CDR3 DNA reads TGTGCCTGGAGCCTCGCGGGTGGGTATGGCTACACCTTC. It translates to CAWSLAGGYGYTF.

The CDR3 region has the DNA TGTGCCAGCAGTTCTACAGGGCACCAAGAGACCCAGTACTTC. Protein: CASSSTGHQETQYF. This chain links TRBV2 with TRBJ2-5; a weak D match, TRBD1 (6 bases). Trimming took 5 bases from V and 0 from J, leaving 10 bases between them. CDR1 is SNHLY, CDR2 FYNNEI, per germline. The CDR3 is 14 residues long.

This clone was recorded only once. The chain employs TRBV11-3 and TRBJ2-1; 7 nucleotides line up with TRBD2. The J segment lost 4 bases and the V segment lost 1 base, leaving 7 bases of the junction unmatched. This CDR3 has 16 residues. Germline assignment: CDR1 SGHNT and CDR2 YENEEA. Here the CDR3 reads CASSLAGTMGYNEQFF. The CDR3 nucleotides read TGTGCCAGCAGCTTAGCTGGGACTATGGGGTACAATGAGCAGTTCTTC.

This clone was counted once. The chain employs TRBV5-1 and TRBJ2-5; D remains ambiguous. Trimming shortened V by 0 bases and J by 1 base, and 7 bases separated the two germline ends. CDR3 size: 14 residues. Germline V gene lookup returns CDR1 SGHRS and CDR2 YFSETQ. The CDR3: CASSLARGQETQYF. Here the CDR3 DNA reads TGCGCCAGCAGCTTGGCCCGCGGCCAAGAGACCCAGTACTTC.

This rearrangement joins TRBV10-3 to TRBJ1-1; D ambiguous. This CDR3 region has 14 residues. V gave up 2 bases and J gave up 1 base, with 8 bases separating them. Germline V gene sequence: CDR1 ENHRY, CDR2 SYGVKD. CDR3 residues: CAISETTPNTEAFF. The CDR3 bases are TGTGCCATCAGTGAGACTACTCCGAACACTGAAGCTTTCTTT.

The chain has TRBV6-5 and TRBJ2-7; 7 positions agree with TRBD1. This CDR3 comprises 13 residues. In germline, CDR1 is MNHEY, CDR2 SVGAGI. V was clipped by 2 bases and J by 2 bases; unmatched bases: 0. The CDR3 here is CASSYRGPYEQYF. The CDR3 nucleotides are TGTGCCAGCAGTTACAGGGGGCCCTACGAGCAGTACTTC.

The chain links TRBV28 to TRBJ1-3, with 9 bases identical to TRBD1. With V trimmed by 4 bases and J by 7 bases, 8 bases remained unmatched. The CDR3 totals 15 residues. The germline V gene encodes CDR1 MDHEN and CDR2 SYDVKM. The CDR3 loop is CASSSLGQGVNTIYF. CDR3 sequence (DNA): TGTGCCAGCAGTTCACTGGGACAGGGCGTTAACACCATATATTTT. The entire variable domain, with the rest obtained from reference TRBV28 and TRBJ1-3, is as follows: DVKVTQSSRYLVKRTGEKVFLECVQDMDHENMFWYRQDPGLGLRLIYFSYDVKMKEKGDIPEGYSVSREKKERFSLILESASTNQTSMYLCASSSLGQGVNTIYFGEGSWLTVV.

J is TRBJ2-7 and V is TRBV14; 11 bases align to TRBD2. The CDR3 has 15 amino acids. V dropped 5 bases and J dropped 1; count of bases not matched to a gene: 4. Germline V gene data show CDR1 as SGHDN and CDR2 as FVKESK. The CDR3 DNA reads as TGTGCCAGCAGCGCGCGACTAGCGGGATCCTACGAGCAGTACTTC. It specifies CASSARLAGSYEQYF.

The chain combines TRBV30 with TRBJ1-2, with a weak D call TRBD1 (6 bases). Germline V gene lookup returns CDR1 GTSNPN and CDR2 SVGIG (reference sequence). This CDR3 has 12 residues. The germline V and J ends were trimmed by 3 bases and 6 bases, with 11 bases remaining between them. The chain's CDR3 is CAWRPKGDGYTF. Written as DNA, the CDR3 is TGTGCCTGGAGGCCCAAGGGGGATGGCTACACCTTC.

This chain uses TRBV28 with TRBJ2-3, with 10 nucleotides matching TRBD1. This CDR3 is built from 16 residues. Germline V lookup: CDR1 MDHEN, CDR2 SYDVKM. V shed 1 base and J 2 bases; nucleotides not matched to a gene: 3. In DNA, the CDR3 is TGTGCCAGCAGTTTATCCGGGACAGGGGCCACAGATACGCAGTATTTT. The encoded protein is CASSLSGTGATDTQYF.

This chain uses TRBV2 with TRBJ1-5; the D gene is possibly TRBD1 (5 bases). V shed 6 bases and J shed 9 bases, with 15 bases lying between them. The CDR3 is 13 residues long. Germline loops: CDR1 SNHLY, CDR2 FYNNEI. The CDR3 here is CASSGGTRGPQHF. CDR3 coding DNA: TGTGCCAGCAGCGGGGGGACCCGAGGGCCCCAGCATTTT. Based on the CDR3 plus reference TRBV2 and TRBJ1-5, the full variable domain is EPEVTQTPSHQVTQMGQEVILRCVPISNHLYFYWYRQILGQKVEFLVSFYNNEISEKSEIFDDQFSVERPDGSNFTLKIRSTKLEDSAMYFCASSGGTRGPQHFGDGTRLSIL.

The gene calls are TRBV6-5 and TRBJ2-7; 8 bases match TRBD1. Germline values: CDR1 MNHEY, CDR2 SVGAGI. With 6 bases clipped from V and 3 bases from J, the junction kept 10 bases outside the gene matches. The CDR3 is 15 residues long. CDR3 residues: CASRPLRTGLYEQYF. DNA of the CDR3: TGTGCCAGCAGACCGCTCAGGACAGGGCTCTACGAGCAGTACTTC.

The chain recombines TRBV6-1 with TRBJ1-1; D gene unclear. This CDR3 has 14 amino acids. V gave up 4 bases and J gave up 7 bases, with 16 bases separating them. Germline loops: CDR1 MNHNS, CDR2 SASEGT. DNA of the CDR3: TGTGCCAGCAGTGTTGTCTTCAAAGAGAATGAAGCTTTCTTT. This encodes CASSVVFKENEAFF.

V and J are TRBV15 and TRBJ1-1; no clear D gene. V was trimmed by 2 bases and J by 2 bases, leaving 9 bases between them. This CDR3 spans 14 amino acids. Germline CDR1 is LNHNV and CDR2 is YYDKDF (reference sequence). The CDR3 here is CATSRREDNTEAFF. The CDR3 bases are TGTGCCACCAGCAGAAGAGAGGATAACACTGAAGCTTTCTTT.

The V call is TRBV29-1, the J call TRBJ1-3, with unresolved D. The germline V gene encodes CDR1 SQVTM and CDR2 ANQGSEA. This CDR3 has 12 residues. Trimming pared 8 bases from V and 3 bases from J, leaving 11 bases between. In nucleotides, the CDR3 is TGCAGCAGTCGAGGGTATGGAAACACCATATATTTT. This encodes CSSRGYGNTIYF.

V is TRBV18 and J is TRBJ1-2; no reliable D call. The CDR3 is 13 residues long. Between the trimmed V and J ends, which lost 0 bases and 5 bases, there was a span of 7 bases. The V gene's germline CDR1 is KGHSH and CDR2 LQKENI. In DNA form, the CDR3 reads TGTGCCAGCTCACCACCGTCTACGTATGGCTACACCTTC. Translation: CASSPPSTYGYTF.